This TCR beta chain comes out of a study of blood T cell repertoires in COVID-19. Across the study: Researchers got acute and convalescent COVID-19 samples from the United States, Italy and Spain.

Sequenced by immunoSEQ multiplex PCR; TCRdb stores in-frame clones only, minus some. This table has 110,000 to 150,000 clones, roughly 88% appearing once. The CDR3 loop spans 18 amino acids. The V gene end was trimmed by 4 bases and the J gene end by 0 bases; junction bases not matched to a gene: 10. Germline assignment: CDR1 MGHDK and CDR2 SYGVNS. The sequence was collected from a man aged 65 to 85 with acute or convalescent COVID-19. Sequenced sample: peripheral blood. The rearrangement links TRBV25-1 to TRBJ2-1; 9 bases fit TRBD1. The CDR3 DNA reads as TGTGCCAGCAGTGGTACAGGGACAGGGCTTACCTCCTACAATGAGCAGTTCTTC. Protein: CASSGTGTGLTSYNEQFF.